This T cell receptor beta chain appears in the sequencing data of a study of shared clonotypes between healthy human individuals (dated by TCRdb to the early 2020s). For context, the study as a whole: A few men and two women, aged 18 to 49 years, made up the cohort. Per donor, leukapheresis produced somewhere between about 0.8 and 9 billion PBMCs. To increase sequencing depth and limit assay-specific biases, different laboratories used diverse techniques to prepare libraries and sequence TCR repertoires. For each donor, CD4 naive and CD4 memory were each run on three plates, CD8 naive on two plates, and CD8 memory on one plate. The study deeply sequenced blood TCR repertoires of 5 or 6 healthy adults to estimate repertoire size and the extent of clonotype sharing between individuals. The study at large found these results: Based on pairwise subsampling, the degree of clonotype sharing among donors was expected to be affected by sequencing depth. When a few donors were compared, the shared fraction of clonotypes was about 5% for naive CD4, less than 4% for naive CD8, 2% to 2.5% for memory CD4, and 0.4% for memory CD8. Sampling was restricted to blood, and TCR repertoires in tissues likely differ from the TCR repertoires found in blood. Incomplete sequencing was indicated by rarefaction of sorted-subset datasets, despite the large sequencing depth. Compared with non-shared clonotypes, the clonotypes found in all four sorted-subset donors had higher generation probabilities. Larger estimated clonotype richness was generally found for naive subsets than for memory subsets. Because the study included a small number of donors, the genetic and exposure-history diversity represented was limited.

V is shortened by 0 bases, J by 5 bases, and the region joining them spans 14 bases. The germline V gene supplies CDR1 SGDLS and CDR2 YYNGEE. The CDR3 runs 15 amino acids, cysteine and phenylalanine included. Only the CDR3 DNA stays, 45 bases, in frame from base 1. Using the deep immunoSEQ assay, TCR CDR3 regions were amplified from genomic DNA by multiplex PCR. Genomic DNA extracted from each cell subset was distributed evenly over all wells of several immunoSEQ 96-well plates, and each plate served as one replicate. Each replicate PCR for sorted subsets received about 210 ng genomic DNA, equal to roughly 29,000 T cell genomes. The purified libraries were quantified using a Qubit 3.0 fluorometer, sized with a Bioanalyzer 2100, and then quantified again using the KAPA Library Quantification kit. A separate single-read 150-cycle Illumina NextSeq 550 flow cell was used to sequence each immunoSEQ 96-well plate. In the paper's pipeline: The immunoSEQ output contained only junctional sequences without quality scores, so filtering could not match that applied to full-length reads. Sequences were annotated with PyIR, a Python wrapper for IgBLAST v1.9, using IMGT germline references to assign V/J genes and CDR3. Reads with weak V/J assignments (E-value above 1e-6), missing CDR3, stop codons, out-of-frame junctions, or ambiguous translated residues were removed. V3J clonotypes were defined by identical inferred V gene, J gene, and CDR3 amino acid sequence. Percentage overlap between repertoires was computed as shared unique clonotypes divided by the size of the smaller repertoire. RTK rarefaction, the Chao1 estimator, and Recon v2.1 estimates of unobserved clonotypes were used to assess repertoire richness. Generation probabilities were computed with OLGA for all TCRbeta clonotypes obtained by the gDNA method from four donors. Held by TCRdb, this immuneACCESS table contains in-frame sequences only and omits some clones. Under half of the omission traces to an unresolved V gene where checked; the cause of the rest is unknown. The V and J calls and clone size come from that table; D and trimming were worked out from the DNA. This sample has about 2.5 million clones in its table, and 85% to 95% of those were observed once. More than 0.35% of the sample rests with the top ten.

The donors were healthy, HIV-negative adults who had no recently reported acute infections or vaccinations. Every donor was a Caucasian adult residing in Nashville, Tennessee, USA. CD4+ T cells were enriched through magnetic negative selection, after which naive cells were positively selected on CD45RA and the remaining negative fraction served as the memory subset. Blood was obtained by leukapheresis, after which PBMCs were separated by Ficoll-Histopaque density gradient centrifugation and cryopreserved in liquid nitrogen vapor phase. Analytical flow cytometry was used to check the purity and quantity of every magnetically sorted T cell population. Genomic DNA was isolated from every sorted fraction and measured by UV absorbance on a Nanodrop 2000c. As to this clone: Its antigen remains unidentified. No base quality information exists; no much larger clone differs at one position.

The V and J genes are TRBV9 and TRBJ2-5; the D gene assignment is ambiguous. This sequence originates from a man aged 18 to 29 in good health. Some clones in this sample may be carry-over from other donors' samples. The sequencing sample was made of naive CD4+ T cells from PBMCs. The cell subset or site label, read with the paper, signifies: CD45RA+ positively selected. CDR3 loop: CASSVGIPELETQYF. Here is the DNA: TGTGCCAGCAGCGTAGGCATACCAGAGCTGGAGACCCAGTACTTC.